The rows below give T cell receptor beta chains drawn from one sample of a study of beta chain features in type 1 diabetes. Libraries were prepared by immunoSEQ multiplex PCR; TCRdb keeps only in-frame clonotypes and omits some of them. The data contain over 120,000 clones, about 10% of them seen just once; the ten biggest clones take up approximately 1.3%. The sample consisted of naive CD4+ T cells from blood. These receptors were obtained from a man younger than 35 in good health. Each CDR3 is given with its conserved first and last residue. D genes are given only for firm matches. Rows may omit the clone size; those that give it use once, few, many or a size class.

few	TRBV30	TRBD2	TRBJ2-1	CAWSDRGGGEQFF	TGTGCCTGGAGTGATCGGGGGGGAGGTGAGCAGTTCTTC
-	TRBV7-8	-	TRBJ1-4	CASSDTTGKNEKLFF	TGTGCCAGCAGCGATACCACGGGGAAGAATGAAAAACTGTTTTTT
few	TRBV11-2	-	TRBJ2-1	CASSLQGNLLNEQFF	TGTGCCAGCAGCCTTCAGGGAAACCTCCTCAATGAGCAGTTCTTC
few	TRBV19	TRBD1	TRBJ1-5	CASSISGGGKPQHF	TGTGCCAGTAGTATTTCGGGAGGGGGCAAACCCCAGCATTTT
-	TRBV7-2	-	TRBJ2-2	CASSPDSNTGELFF	TGTGCCAGCAGCCCCGACTCGAACACCGGGGAGCTGTTTTTT
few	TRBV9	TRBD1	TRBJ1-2	CASSIGTANYGYTF	TGTGCCAGCAGCATAGGGACAGCTAACTATGGCTACACCTTC
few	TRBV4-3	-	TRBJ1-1	CASSLTRVGSPEAFF	TGCGCCAGCAGCCTTACCAGGGTGGGGTCCCCTGAAGCTTTCTTT
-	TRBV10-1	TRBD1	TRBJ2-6	CASSPGTGSGANVLTF	TGCGCCAGCAGCCCCGGGACAGGGTCTGGGGCCAACGTCCTGACTTTC
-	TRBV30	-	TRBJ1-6	CAWSHRSSYNSPLHF	TGTGCCTGGAGCCACCGGAGCTCCTATAATTCACCCCTCCACTTT
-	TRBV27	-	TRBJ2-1	CASSYGSYNEQFF	TGTGCCAGCAGTTATGGCAGCTACAATGAGCAGTTCTTC
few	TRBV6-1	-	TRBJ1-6	CASSEARDGFRDSPLHF	TGTGCCAGCAGTGAAGCCAGGGATGGGTTCAGGGATTCACCCCTCCACTTT
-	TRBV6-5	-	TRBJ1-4	CASRPFGTGEKLFF	TGTGCCAGCAGGCCCTTCGGAACGGGTGAAAAACTGTTTTTT
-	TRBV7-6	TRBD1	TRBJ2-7	CASSLTGQGLEQYF	TGTGCCAGCAGCTTAACGGGACAGGGCTTGGAGCAGTACTTC
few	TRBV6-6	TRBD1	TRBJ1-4	CASLRQGYEKLFF	TGTGCCAGCCTGCGACAGGGTTATGAAAAACTGTTTTTT
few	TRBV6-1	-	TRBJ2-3	CASSERRDSAKGDTQYF	TGTGCCAGCAGTGAACGCCGGGACTCCGCGAAAGGGGATACGCAGTATTTT
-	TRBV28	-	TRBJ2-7	CASGAQGGYIDYEQYF	TGTGCCAGCGGTGCTCAGGGGGGCTACATTGACTACGAGCAGTACTTC
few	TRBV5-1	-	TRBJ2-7	CASSLGQSSYEQYF	TGCGCCAGCAGCTTGGGACAGAGCTCCTACGAGCAGTACTTC
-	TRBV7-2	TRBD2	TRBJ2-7	CASSPGTSGGAFIYEQYF	TGTGCCAGCAGCCCCGGGACTAGCGGGGGGGCTTTCATCTACGAGCAGTACTTC
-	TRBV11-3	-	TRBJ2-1	CASSLNGGAIHNEQFF	TGTGCCAGCAGCTTAAATGGGGGGGCAATCCACAATGAGCAGTTCTTC
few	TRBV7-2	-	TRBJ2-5	CASSRLQETQYF	TGTGCCAGCAGCAGACTACAAGAGACCCAGTACTTC
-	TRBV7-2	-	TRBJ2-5	CASSFGTLQETQYF	TGTGCCAGCAGCTTCGGGACACTCCAAGAGACCCAGTACTTC
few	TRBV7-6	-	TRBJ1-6	CASSREHNSPLHF	TGTGCCAGCAGCCGAGAACATAATTCACCCCTCCACTTT
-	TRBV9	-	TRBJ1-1	CASSEGGGARFNTEAFF	TGTGCCAGCAGCGAGGGGGGAGGGGCTCGGTTTAACACTGAAGCTTTCTTT
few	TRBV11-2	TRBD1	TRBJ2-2	CASSPSGGEWELFF	TGTGCCAGCAGTCCATCAGGGGGCGAGTGGGAGCTGTTTTTT
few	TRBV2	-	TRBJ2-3	CANSNTDTQYF	TGTGCCAATTCTAACACAGATACGCAGTATTTT
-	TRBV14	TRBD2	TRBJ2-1	CASSQNRGRDEQFF	TGTGCCAGCAGCCAAAATCGGGGGAGGGATGAGCAGTTCTTC
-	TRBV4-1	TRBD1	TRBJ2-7	CASSQDPGTGAQLQYF	TGCGCCAGCAGCCAAGATCCCGGGACAGGGGCTCAACTCCAGTACTTC